A selection of T cell receptor beta chains follows, all from one sample in a study of neurological immune-mediated disorders. Each CDR3 protein is one row after TCRdb ran MiXCR on the 5' RACE reads. The sample includes tens of thousands of distinct CDR3 sequences, about an eighth of them seen just once. The source material was PBMCs. Every receptor here comes from a man in his fifties or sixties in good health. The CDR3 runs from the conserved cysteine through the conserved F or W. D genes are given only for firm matches. Clone size appears in some rows only: once, few, many, or a class for an expanded clone.

cdr3_nt	cdr3_aa	j_call	d_call	v_call	clone_size
TGTGCCAGCAGCTTGAGCAGGACTCTAGCCAAAAACATTCAGTACTTC	CASSLSRTLAKNIQYF	TRBJ2-4	-	TRBV5-6	many
TGTGCCAGCAGGTACGCCTCGGGGAACACTGAAGCTTTCTTT	CASRYASGNTEAFF	TRBJ1-1	-	TRBV12-3/TRBV12-4	many
TGTGCCAGCAGCCCATCCATCCTAGCCGGCTACGAGCAGTACTTC	CASSPSILAGYEQYF	TRBJ2-7	-	TRBV7-2	many
TGTGCCAGCAGCCCCAGGGAAACAGTCGATTATCAGTTCTTC	CASSPRETVDYQFF	TRBJ2-1	-	TRBV7-9	-
TGCAGTGCTAGAACGCGACAGGAATCCACAGATACGCAGTATTTT	CSARTRQESTDTQYF	TRBJ2-3	-	TRBV20-1	many
TGTGCCTCCGGGGGTGGGCAGGGGGTCTACGAGCAGTACTTC	CASGGGQGVYEQYF	TRBJ2-7	-	TRBV6-6	many
TGTGCCATCAGTGAGGGACAGGGAGGATATGGCTACACCTTC	CAISEGQGGYGYTF	TRBJ1-2	TRBD1	TRBV10-3	few
TGTGCCAGCAGCTTATTGGGAGGGGGGACCCAAGAGACCCAGTACTTC	CASSLLGGGTQETQYF	TRBJ2-5	-	TRBV7-6	many
TGTGCCAGCAGTTATTCCACAGATACGCAGTATTTT	CASSYSTDTQYF	TRBJ2-3	-	TRBV12-3/TRBV12-4	many
TGTGCCATCAGTGACAGCGGGGTGATCACAGATACGCAGTATTTT	CAISDSGVITDTQYF	TRBJ2-3	TRBD2	TRBV10-3	many
TGTGCCAGCTCAGCTACACAGGGGCGAGAGGCTGAAGCTTTCTTT	CASSATQGREAEAFF	TRBJ1-1	TRBD1	TRBV18	many
TGTGCCAGTGGAACCAGACAGGAGGGCACCGGGGAGCTGTTTTTT	CASGTRQEGTGELFF	TRBJ2-2	-	TRBV27	many
TGTGCCAGCAGCCGCAAGACACAGTGGTTGGATTCACCCCTCCACTTT	CASSRKTQWLDSPLHF	TRBJ1-6	-	TRBV5-1	-
TGTTCCAGCAGCTTACCGGGACAGTGGACCTACGAGCAGTACTTC	CSSSLPGQWTYEQYF	TRBJ2-7	TRBD1	TRBV7-9	-
TGTGCCAGCAGCTTATCTAGTCGGAGCACAGATACGCAGTATTTT	CASSLSSRSTDTQYF	TRBJ2-3	-	TRBV7-2	many
TGCAGTGCTAGTCCCCCGGGACTAGTCTACGAGCAGTACTTC	CSASPPGLVYEQYF	TRBJ2-7	TRBD2	TRBV20-1	many
TGTGCCAGCGACGGGGACCAGTACCAAGAGACCCAGTACTTC	CASDGDQYQETQYF	TRBJ2-5	-	TRBV6-2/TRBV6-3	many
TGTGCCAGCAGCTTAGGGGTTCTGGGGGAGCAGTTCTTC	CASSLGVLGEQFF	TRBJ2-1	-	TRBV7-2	-